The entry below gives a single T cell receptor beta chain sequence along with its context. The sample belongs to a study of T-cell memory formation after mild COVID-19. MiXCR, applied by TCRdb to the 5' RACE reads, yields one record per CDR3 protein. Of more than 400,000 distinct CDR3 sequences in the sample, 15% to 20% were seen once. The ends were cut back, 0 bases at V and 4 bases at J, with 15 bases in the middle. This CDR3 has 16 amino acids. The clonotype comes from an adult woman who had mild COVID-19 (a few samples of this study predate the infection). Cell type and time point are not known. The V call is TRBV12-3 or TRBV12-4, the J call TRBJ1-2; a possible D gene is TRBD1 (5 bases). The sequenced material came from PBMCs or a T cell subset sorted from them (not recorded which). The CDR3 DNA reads TGTGCCAGCAGTTTAGCCCGAAGACAGCTATCCTATGGCTACACCTTC. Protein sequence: CASSLARRQLSYGYTF.